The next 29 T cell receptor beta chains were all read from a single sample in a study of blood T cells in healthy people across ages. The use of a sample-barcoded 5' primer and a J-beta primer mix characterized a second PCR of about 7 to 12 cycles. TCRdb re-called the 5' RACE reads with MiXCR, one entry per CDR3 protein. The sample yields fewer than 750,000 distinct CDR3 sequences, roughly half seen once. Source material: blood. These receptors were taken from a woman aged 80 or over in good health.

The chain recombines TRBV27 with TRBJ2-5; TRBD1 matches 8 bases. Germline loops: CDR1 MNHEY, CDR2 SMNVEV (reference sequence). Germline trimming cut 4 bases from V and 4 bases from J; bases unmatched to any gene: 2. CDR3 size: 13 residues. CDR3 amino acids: CASSSRGRETQYF. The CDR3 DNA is TGTGCCAGCAGTTCCAGGGGGCGAGAGACCCAGTACTTC.

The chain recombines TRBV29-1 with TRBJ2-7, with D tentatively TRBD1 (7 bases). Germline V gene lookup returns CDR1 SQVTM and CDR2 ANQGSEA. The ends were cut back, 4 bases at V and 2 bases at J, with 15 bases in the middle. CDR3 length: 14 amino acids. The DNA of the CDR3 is TGCAGCGTTGGCGGGACAGCCTCCACCTACGAGCAGTACTTC. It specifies CSVGGTASTYEQYF.

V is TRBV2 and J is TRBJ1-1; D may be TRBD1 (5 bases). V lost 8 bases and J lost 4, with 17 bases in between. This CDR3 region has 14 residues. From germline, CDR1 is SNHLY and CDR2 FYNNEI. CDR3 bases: TGTGCCAGCGGGGCAGGTCGTATGCGCACTGAAGCTTTCTTT. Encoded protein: CASGAGRMRTEAFF.

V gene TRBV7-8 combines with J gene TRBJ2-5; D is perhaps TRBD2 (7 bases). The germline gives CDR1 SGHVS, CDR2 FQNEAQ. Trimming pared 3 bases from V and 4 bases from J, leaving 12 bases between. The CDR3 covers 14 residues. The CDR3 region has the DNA TGTGCCAGCAGCTTGCGGGGGCCCATAGAGACCCAGTACTTC. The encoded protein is CASSLRGPIETQYF.

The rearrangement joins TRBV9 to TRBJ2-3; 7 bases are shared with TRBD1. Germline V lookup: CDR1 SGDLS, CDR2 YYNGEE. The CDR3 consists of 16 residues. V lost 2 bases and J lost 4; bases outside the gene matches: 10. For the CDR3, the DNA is TGTGCCAGCAGCGTTCGGTTGGGTCAGGGGGCAGATACGCAGTATTTT. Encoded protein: CASSVRLGQGADTQYF.

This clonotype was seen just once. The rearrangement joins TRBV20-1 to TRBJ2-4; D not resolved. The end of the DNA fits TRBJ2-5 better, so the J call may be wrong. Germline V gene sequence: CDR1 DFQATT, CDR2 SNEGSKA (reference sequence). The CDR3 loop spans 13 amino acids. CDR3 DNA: TGCAGTGCTGGGCATGGGGTGGGGGAGACCCAGTACTTC. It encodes CSAGHGVGETQYF.

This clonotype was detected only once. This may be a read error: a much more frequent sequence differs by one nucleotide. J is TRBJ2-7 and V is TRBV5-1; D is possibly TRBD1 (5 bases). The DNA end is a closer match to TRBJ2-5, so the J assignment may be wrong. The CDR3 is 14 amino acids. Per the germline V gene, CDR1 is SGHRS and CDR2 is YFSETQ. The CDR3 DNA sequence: TGCGTCAGCAGCTTGTACAGGAGAAAAGAGACCCAGTACTTC. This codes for CVSSLYRRKETQYF.

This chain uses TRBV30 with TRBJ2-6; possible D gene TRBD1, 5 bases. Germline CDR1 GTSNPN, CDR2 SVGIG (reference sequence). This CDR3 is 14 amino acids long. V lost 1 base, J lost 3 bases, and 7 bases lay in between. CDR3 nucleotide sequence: TGTGCCTGGAGTGGGGGCCGTGGGGCCAACGTCCTGACTTTC. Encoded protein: CAWSGGRGANVLTF.

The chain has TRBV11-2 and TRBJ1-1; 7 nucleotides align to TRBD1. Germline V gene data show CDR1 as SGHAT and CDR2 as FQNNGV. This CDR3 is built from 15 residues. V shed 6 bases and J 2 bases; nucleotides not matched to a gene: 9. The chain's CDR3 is CASSLLTGTNTEAFF. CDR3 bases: TGTGCCAGCAGTTTACTGACAGGGACAAACACTGAAGCTTTCTTT.

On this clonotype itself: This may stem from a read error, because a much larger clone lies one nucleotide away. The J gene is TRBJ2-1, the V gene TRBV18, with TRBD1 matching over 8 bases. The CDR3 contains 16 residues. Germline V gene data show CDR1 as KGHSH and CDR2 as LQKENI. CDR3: CASSPRTGSSYDEQFF. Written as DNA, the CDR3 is TGTGCCAGCTCACCTCGGACAGGGAGCTCCTACGATGAGCAGTTCTTC.

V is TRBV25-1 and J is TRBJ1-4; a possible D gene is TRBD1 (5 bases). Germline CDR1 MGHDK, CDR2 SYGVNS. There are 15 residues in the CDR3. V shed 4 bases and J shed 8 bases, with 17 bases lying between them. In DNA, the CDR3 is TGTGCCAGCAGTGGATATACCGGGACTACAGAAAAACTGTTTTTT. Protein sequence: CASSGYTGTTEKLFF.

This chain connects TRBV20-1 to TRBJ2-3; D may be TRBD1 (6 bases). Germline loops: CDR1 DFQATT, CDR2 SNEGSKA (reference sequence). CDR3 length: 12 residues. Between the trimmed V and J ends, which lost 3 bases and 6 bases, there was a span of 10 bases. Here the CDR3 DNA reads TGCAGTGCTAGCGCAGGGGCGGATACGCAGTATTTT. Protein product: CSASAGADTQYF.

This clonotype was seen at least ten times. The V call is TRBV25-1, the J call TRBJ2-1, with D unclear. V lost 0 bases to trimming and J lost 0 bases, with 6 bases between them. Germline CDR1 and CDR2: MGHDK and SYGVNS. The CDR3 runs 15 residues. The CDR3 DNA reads TGTGCCAGCAGTGAATATAGGAGCTCCTACAATGAGCAGTTCTTC. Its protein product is CASSEYRSSYNEQFF. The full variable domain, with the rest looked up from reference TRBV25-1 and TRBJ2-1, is EADIYQTPRYLVIGTGKKITLECSQTMGHDKMYWYQQDPGMELHLIHYSYGVNSTEKGDLSSESTVSRIRTEHFPLTLESARPSHTSQYLCASSEYRSSYNEQFFGPGTRLTVL.

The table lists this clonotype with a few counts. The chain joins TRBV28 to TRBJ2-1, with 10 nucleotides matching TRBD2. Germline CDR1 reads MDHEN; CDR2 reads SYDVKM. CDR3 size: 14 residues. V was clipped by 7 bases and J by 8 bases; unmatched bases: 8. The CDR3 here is CASKGLARLDEQFF. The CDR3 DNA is TGTGCCAGCAAGGGACTAGCGAGACTTGATGAGCAGTTCTTC.

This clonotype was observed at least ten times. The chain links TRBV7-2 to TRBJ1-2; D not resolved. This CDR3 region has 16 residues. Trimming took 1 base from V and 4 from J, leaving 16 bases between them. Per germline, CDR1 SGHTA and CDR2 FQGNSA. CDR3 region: CASSLVSGESPYGYTF. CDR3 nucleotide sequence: TGTGCCAGCAGCTTAGTAAGCGGGGAATCTCCCTATGGCTACACCTTC.

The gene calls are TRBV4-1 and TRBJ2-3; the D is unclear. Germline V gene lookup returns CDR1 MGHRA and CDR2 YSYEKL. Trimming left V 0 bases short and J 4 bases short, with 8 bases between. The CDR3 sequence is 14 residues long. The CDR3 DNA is TGCGCCAGCAGCCAAGAAGACTCCTCAGATACGCAGTATTTT. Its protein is CASSQEDSSDTQYF.

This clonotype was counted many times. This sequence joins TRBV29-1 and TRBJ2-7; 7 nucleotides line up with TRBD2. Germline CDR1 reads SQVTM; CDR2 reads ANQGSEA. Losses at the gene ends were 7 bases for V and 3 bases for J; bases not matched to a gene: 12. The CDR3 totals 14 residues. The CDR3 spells CSAVLGAGVYEQYF. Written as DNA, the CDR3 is TGCAGCGCCGTACTCGGGGCGGGAGTCTACGAGCAGTACTTC.

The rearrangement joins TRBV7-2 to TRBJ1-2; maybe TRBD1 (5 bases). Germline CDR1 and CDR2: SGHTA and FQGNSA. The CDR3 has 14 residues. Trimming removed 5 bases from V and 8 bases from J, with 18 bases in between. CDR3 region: CASSPPGRLGGYTF. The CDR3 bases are TGTGCCAGCAGCCCACCGGGACGCCTGGGGGGCTACACCTTC.

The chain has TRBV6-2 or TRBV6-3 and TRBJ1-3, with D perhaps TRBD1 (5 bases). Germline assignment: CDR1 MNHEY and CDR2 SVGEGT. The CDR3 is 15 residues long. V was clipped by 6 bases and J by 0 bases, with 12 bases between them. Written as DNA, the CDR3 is TGTGCCAGCAGCCGGGACCTACGCTCTGGAAACACCATATATTTT. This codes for CASSRDLRSGNTIYF.

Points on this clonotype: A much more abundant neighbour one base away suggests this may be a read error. The CDR3 spells CAIGLTAYNEQFF. The CDR3 DNA is TGTGCCATAGGACTAACGGCATATAACGAGCAGTTCTTC. The chain employs TRBV10-3 and TRBJ2-1, with a tentative D call TRBD2 (6 bases). Deletions cut 9 bases from V and 10 bases from J, with 19 bases between. The CDR3 is 13 amino acids. Germline lookup yields CDR1 ENHRY and CDR2 SYGVKD.

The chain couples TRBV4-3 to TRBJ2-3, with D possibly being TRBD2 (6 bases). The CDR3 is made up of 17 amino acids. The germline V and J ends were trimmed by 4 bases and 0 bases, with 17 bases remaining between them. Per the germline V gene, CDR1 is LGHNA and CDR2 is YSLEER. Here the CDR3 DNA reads TGCGCCAGCAGCCCTGGGACTGCCTATACTAGCACAGATACGCAGTATTTT. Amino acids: CASSPGTAYTSTDTQYF.

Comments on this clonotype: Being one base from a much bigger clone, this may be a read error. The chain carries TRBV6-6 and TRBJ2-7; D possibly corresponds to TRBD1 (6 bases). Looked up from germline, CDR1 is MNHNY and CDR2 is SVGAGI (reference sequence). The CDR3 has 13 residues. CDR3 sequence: CASSDSRGYEQYF. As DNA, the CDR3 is TGTGCCAGCAGTGACTCCAGGGGATACGAGCAGTACTTC.

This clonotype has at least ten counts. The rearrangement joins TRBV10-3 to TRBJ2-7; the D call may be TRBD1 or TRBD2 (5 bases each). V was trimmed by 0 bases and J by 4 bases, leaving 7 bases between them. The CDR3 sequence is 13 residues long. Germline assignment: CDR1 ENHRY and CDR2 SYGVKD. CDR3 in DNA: TGTGCCATCAGTGAGTCGGGACCTTACGAGCAGTACTTC. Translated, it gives CAISESGPYEQYF.

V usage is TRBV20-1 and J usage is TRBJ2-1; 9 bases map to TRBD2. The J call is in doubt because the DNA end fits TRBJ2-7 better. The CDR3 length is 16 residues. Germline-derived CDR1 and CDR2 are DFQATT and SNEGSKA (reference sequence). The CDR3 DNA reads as TGCAGTGCTACCCGGACTAGCGCGACCACCTACAATGAGCAGTACTTC. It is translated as CSATRTSATTYNEQYF.

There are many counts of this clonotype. Here the CDR3 DNA reads TGTGCCAGCATGCCCGCTAACAATGAGCAGTTCTTC. Translation gives CASMPANNEQFF. The chain links TRBV6-2 or TRBV6-3 to TRBJ2-1; D uncertain. CDR1 and CDR2 from the germline V gene are MNHEY and SVGEGT. The CDR3 runs 12 residues. V was shortened by 7 bases and J by 5 bases, with 9 bases between the two germline ends.

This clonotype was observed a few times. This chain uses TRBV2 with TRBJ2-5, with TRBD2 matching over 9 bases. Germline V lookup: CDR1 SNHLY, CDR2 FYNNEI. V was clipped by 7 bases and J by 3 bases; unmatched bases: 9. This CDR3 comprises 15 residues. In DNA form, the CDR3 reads TGTGCCAGCATCCGCCTAGCGGGATCGAAAGAGACCCAGTACTTC. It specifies CASIRLAGSKETQYF.

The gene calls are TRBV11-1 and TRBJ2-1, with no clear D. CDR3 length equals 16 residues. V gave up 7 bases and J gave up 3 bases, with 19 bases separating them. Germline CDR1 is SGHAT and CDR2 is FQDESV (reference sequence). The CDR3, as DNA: TGTGCCAGCACTGAGAGGTTGGGGATGGTCTACAATGAGCAGTTCTTC. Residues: CASTERLGMVYNEQFF.

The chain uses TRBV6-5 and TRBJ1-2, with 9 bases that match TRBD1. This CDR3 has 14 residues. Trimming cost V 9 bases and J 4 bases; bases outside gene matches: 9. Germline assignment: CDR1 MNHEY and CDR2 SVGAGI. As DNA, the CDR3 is TGTGCCAGTACAGGGGGCGCCTGGCTCTATGGCTACACCTTC. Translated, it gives CASTGGAWLYGYTF.

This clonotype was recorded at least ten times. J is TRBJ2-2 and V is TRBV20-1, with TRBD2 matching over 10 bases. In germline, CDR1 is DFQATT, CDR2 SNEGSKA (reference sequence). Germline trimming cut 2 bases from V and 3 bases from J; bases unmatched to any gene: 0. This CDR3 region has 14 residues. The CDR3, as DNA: TGCAGTGCTAGACTAGCGGGAGACACCGGGGAGCTGTTTTTT. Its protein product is CSARLAGDTGELFF.